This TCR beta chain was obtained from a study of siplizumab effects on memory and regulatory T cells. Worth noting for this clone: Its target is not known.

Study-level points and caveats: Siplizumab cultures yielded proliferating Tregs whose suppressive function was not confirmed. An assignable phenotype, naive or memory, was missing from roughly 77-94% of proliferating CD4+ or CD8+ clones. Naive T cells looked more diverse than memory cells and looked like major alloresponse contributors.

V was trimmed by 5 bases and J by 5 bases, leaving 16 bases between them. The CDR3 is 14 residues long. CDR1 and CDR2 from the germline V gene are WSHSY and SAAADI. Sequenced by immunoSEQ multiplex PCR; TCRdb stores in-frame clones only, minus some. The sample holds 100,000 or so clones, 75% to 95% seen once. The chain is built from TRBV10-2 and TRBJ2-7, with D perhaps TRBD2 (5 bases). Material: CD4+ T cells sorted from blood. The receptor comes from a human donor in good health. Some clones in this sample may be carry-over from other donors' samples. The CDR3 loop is CASSLGVIVNEQYF. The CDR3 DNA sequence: TGCGCCAGCAGTCTCGGGGTTATTGTGAACGAGCAGTACTTC.